These 2 T cell receptor beta chains were all obtained from the same sample, sequenced in a study of CD8+CD57+ T cells in acquired aplastic anemia. Investigators profiled TCR beta VDJ and CDR3 from genomic DNA template. TCRdb re-called the reads through MiXCR, storing one row per CDR3 protein. The data show approximately 220,000 distinct CDR3 sequences, 45% to 50% seen once. Previously, flow cytometry had revealed CD8+CD57+ cell expansion in the patients chosen for sequencing. The sequencing input was sorted CD4+, CD8+, or CD8+CD57+ T cells (not recorded which) from PBMCs. The origin of the receptors is a human donor with aplastic anemia.

This clonotype was counted many times. The genes are TRBV5-1 and TRBJ2-7; D not resolved. The CDR3 extends over 16 amino acids. Trimming took off 0 bases at V and 4 bases at J, with 17 bases between the two ends. The germline V gene has CDR1 SGHRS and CDR2 YFSETQ. CDR3: CASSLVATRNIYEQYF. CDR3 DNA: TGCGCCAGCAGCTTGGTAGCCACCCGGAACATTTACGAGCAGTACTTC.

On this clonotype: A read error may explain this, as a much larger clone is one base away. DNA for the CDR3: TGTGCCAGCAGCTTAGAAGAAGCGGTAACCTACGAGCGGTACTTC. Protein sequence: CASSLEEAVTYERYF. This rearrangement joins TRBV7-3 to TRBJ2-7, with a tentative D call TRBD2 (5 bases). There are 15 residues in the CDR3. Germline V gives CDR1 SGHTA, CDR2 FQGTGA.